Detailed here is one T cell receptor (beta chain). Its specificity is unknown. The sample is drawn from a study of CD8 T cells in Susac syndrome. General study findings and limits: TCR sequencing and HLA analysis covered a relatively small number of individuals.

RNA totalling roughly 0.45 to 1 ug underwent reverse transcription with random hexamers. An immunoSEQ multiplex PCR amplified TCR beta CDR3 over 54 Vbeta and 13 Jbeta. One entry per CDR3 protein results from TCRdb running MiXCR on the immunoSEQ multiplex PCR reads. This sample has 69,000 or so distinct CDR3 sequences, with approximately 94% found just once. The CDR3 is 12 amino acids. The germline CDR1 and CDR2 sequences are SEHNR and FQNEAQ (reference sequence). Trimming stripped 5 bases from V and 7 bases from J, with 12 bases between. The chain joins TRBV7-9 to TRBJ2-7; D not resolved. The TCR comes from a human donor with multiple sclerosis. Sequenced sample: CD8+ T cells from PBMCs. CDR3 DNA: TGTGCCAGCAGCCCTCGGGCTGGGGAGCAGTACTTC. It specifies CASSPRAGEQYF.